This is a list of T cell receptor beta chains from one sample in a study of cytomegalovirus exposure and HLA in healthy donors. The data were produced by immunoSEQ multiplex PCR, yet TCRdb's version contains in-frame clones alone and is incomplete. In the table there are fewer than 200,000 clones, 65% to 85% of which are singletons. Material for sequencing was PBMCs. The receptors were gathered from a female donor in good health and CMV-seronegative. Each CDR3 is given with its conserved first and last residue. Fields, in order: J gene, V gene, D gene, CDR3 protein. D genes are given only for firm matches.

j_gene: TRBJ1-3; v_gene: TRBV18; d_gene: -; CDR3aa: CASSLDRSSGNTIYF
j_gene: TRBJ2-7; v_gene: TRBV6-1; d_gene: TRBD1; CDR3aa: CASSESSWGQGALSEQYF
j_gene: TRBJ1-6; v_gene: TRBV6-6; d_gene: -; CDR3aa: CASSYGQGSPLHF
j_gene: TRBJ2-1; v_gene: TRBV7-2; d_gene: -; CDR3aa: CASSLGSDNEQFF
j_gene: TRBJ2-1; v_gene: TRBV5-1; d_gene: -; CDR3aa: CASSPGQEQFF
j_gene: TRBJ2-3; v_gene: TRBV30; d_gene: TRBD2; CDR3aa: CGLIRLAGTDTQYF
j_gene: TRBJ2-7; v_gene: TRBV2; d_gene: -; CDR3aa: CASSPNRAYEQYF
j_gene: TRBJ1-2; v_gene: TRBV7-9; d_gene: -; CDR3aa: CASSLGTSDGYTF
j_gene: TRBJ2-1; v_gene: TRBV6-5; d_gene: TRBD2; CDR3aa: CASSYSPARGDHEQFF
j_gene: TRBJ2-6; v_gene: TRBV6-1; d_gene: TRBD2; CDR3aa: CASSGLGLPSTGANVLTF
j_gene: TRBJ1-2; v_gene: TRBV25-1; d_gene: -; CDR3aa: CASSVGEFGYTF
j_gene: TRBJ2-1; v_gene: TRBV6-6; d_gene: TRBD2; CDR3aa: CASSSPSGGHNEQFF
j_gene: -; v_gene: TRBV5-4; d_gene: TRBD1; CDR3aa: CASSVPGQGGEQYF
j_gene: TRBJ2-3; v_gene: TRBV11-2; d_gene: -; CDR3aa: CASSSLGEGVTDTQYF
j_gene: TRBJ2-1; v_gene: TRBV21-1; d_gene: -; CDR3aa: CASSKKDFSGGANYNEQFF
j_gene: TRBJ2-7; v_gene: TRBV7-7; d_gene: TRBD2; CDR3aa: CASSWTSGFSYEQYF
j_gene: TRBJ1-1; v_gene: TRBV7-9; d_gene: TRBD1; CDR3aa: CSSSRTGGITEAFF
j_gene: TRBJ1-1; v_gene: TRBV25-1; d_gene: -; CDR3aa: CASSEYGDISETEAFF
j_gene: TRBJ2-7; v_gene: TRBV2; d_gene: TRBD2; CDR3aa: CASSRLSGSSNEQYF
j_gene: TRBJ1-3; v_gene: TRBV9; d_gene: -; CDR3aa: CASSVQGSRNTIYF
j_gene: TRBJ2-1; v_gene: TRBV6-5; d_gene: -; CDR3aa: CASSYSIAGYNEQFF
j_gene: TRBJ2-7; v_gene: TRBV18; d_gene: -; CDR3aa: CASSPVGQGRGREQYF
j_gene: TRBJ2-3; v_gene: TRBV5-1; d_gene: TRBD2; CDR3aa: CASSAGTSGDTQYF
j_gene: TRBJ2-3; v_gene: TRBV5-4; d_gene: -; CDR3aa: CASSFMGRGGEDTQYF
j_gene: TRBJ1-5; v_gene: TRBV7-9; d_gene: -; CDR3aa: CASSTHGVGTNEPQHF
j_gene: TRBJ1-1; v_gene: TRBV28; d_gene: -; CDR3aa: CASNHIQAQNTEAFF
j_gene: TRBJ2-1; v_gene: TRBV10-3; d_gene: -; CDR3aa: CAISESHKQFF
j_gene: TRBJ2-3; v_gene: TRBV2; d_gene: -; CDR3aa: CASSGFRGQDTQYF
j_gene: TRBJ2-5; v_gene: TRBV18; d_gene: -; CDR3aa: CASSWQGPETQYF
j_gene: TRBJ2-1; v_gene: TRBV6-5; d_gene: TRBD1; CDR3aa: CASSYETGLEQFF
j_gene: TRBJ1-5; v_gene: TRBV4-3; d_gene: -; CDR3aa: CASSQDRGDQPQHF
j_gene: TRBJ1-1; v_gene: TRBV19; d_gene: TRBD1; CDR3aa: CASSFRDRGPSTEAFF
j_gene: TRBJ1-3; v_gene: TRBV10-2; d_gene: -; CDR3aa: CASRAHGRVGDGNTIYF
j_gene: TRBJ2-1; v_gene: TRBV5-4; d_gene: TRBD1; CDR3aa: CASSLANRGNEQFF
j_gene: TRBJ2-7; v_gene: TRBV29-1; d_gene: TRBD1; CDR3aa: CSVEVAGGTYEQYF
j_gene: TRBJ2-7; v_gene: TRBV29-1; d_gene: -; CDR3aa: CSVVTHRDYEQYF
j_gene: -; v_gene: TRBV5-1; d_gene: TRBD2; CDR3aa: CASSLATSGSPQLSYEQYF
j_gene: -; v_gene: TRBV20-1; d_gene: -; CDR3aa: CSAIGGVEQYF
j_gene: TRBJ2-5; v_gene: TRBV5-4; d_gene: TRBD2; CDR3aa: CASSFGLAGGEETQYF
j_gene: TRBJ2-4; v_gene: TRBV28; d_gene: -; CDR3aa: CASSFGGNIQYF
j_gene: TRBJ2-7; v_gene: TRBV5-5; d_gene: TRBD1; CDR3aa: CASSPYRGLTYEQYF
j_gene: TRBJ1-1; v_gene: TRBV28; d_gene: TRBD1; CDR3aa: CASSRQGWGSEAFF
j_gene: TRBJ2-3; v_gene: TRBV5-6; d_gene: -; CDR3aa: CASSDKRQDSTDTQYF
j_gene: TRBJ2-4; v_gene: TRBV19; d_gene: -; CDR3aa: CASSIIRHSKNIQYF
j_gene: TRBJ2-1; v_gene: TRBV27; d_gene: TRBD2; CDR3aa: CASSSPSGISYNEQFF
j_gene: TRBJ1-4; v_gene: TRBV7-9; d_gene: TRBD1; CDR3aa: CASSPRQGYNEDEKLFF
j_gene: TRBJ1-2; v_gene: TRBV7-8; d_gene: TRBD1; CDR3aa: CASSLLGTGGWRGYTF
j_gene: TRBJ2-1; v_gene: TRBV2; d_gene: TRBD2; CDR3aa: CASSELAGAVNNEQFF
j_gene: TRBJ2-5; v_gene: TRBV25-1; d_gene: TRBD1; CDR3aa: CATGTTGLMSETQYF
j_gene: TRBJ2-3; v_gene: TRBV7-3; d_gene: TRBD1; CDR3aa: CASSPGTGGATDTQYF
j_gene: TRBJ2-1; v_gene: TRBV5-1; d_gene: -; CDR3aa: CASSLALYNEQFF
j_gene: TRBJ2-5; v_gene: TRBV5-4; d_gene: -; CDR3aa: CASSLGQYQETQYF
j_gene: TRBJ1-2; v_gene: TRBV6-5; d_gene: TRBD1; CDR3aa: CASSNGQGHGYTF
j_gene: TRBJ1-4; v_gene: TRBV5-8; d_gene: -; CDR3aa: CASSTWTGATNEKLFF